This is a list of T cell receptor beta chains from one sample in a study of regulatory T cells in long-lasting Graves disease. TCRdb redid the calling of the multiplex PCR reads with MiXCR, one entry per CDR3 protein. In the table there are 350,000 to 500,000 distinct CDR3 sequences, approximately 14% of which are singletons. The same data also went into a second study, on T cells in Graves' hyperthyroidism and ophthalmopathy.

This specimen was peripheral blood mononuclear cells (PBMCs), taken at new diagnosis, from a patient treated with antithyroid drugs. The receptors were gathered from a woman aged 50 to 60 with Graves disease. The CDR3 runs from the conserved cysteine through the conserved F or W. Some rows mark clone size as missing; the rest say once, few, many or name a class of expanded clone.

CDR3 protein: CSARDVWEGLGETQYF
V gene: TRBV20-1
J gene: TRBJ2-5
clone size: -

CDR3 protein: CASSLGQNQETQYF
V gene: TRBV7-3
J gene: TRBJ2-5
clone size: many

CDR3 protein: CASKQGNQPQHF
V gene: TRBV6-1
J gene: TRBJ1-5
clone size: many

CDR3 protein: CASSQAGASRRYGYTF
V gene: TRBV3-1
J gene: TRBJ1-2
clone size: many

CDR3 protein: CASSPGPVYEQYF
V gene: TRBV3-1
J gene: TRBJ2-7
clone size: many

CDR3 protein: CASSYGGFSDEQYF
V gene: TRBV6-2/TRBV6-3
J gene: TRBJ2-7
clone size: few

CDR3 protein: CATSDFGSDEQFF
V gene: TRBV24-1
J gene: TRBJ2-1
clone size: few

CDR3 protein: CASSQATGELFF
V gene: TRBV27
J gene: TRBJ2-2
clone size: -

CDR3 protein: CASSNDRGSNYGYTF
V gene: TRBV7-2
J gene: TRBJ1-2
clone size: -

CDR3 protein: CASTGQGSGTGELFF
V gene: TRBV2
J gene: TRBJ2-2
clone size: many

CDR3 protein: CASSLAGHSNQPQHF
V gene: TRBV5-5
J gene: TRBJ1-5
clone size: -

CDR3 protein: CASSLSGLATYEQYF
V gene: TRBV12-3/TRBV12-4
J gene: TRBJ2-7
clone size: many

CDR3 protein: CASSYSGGTEAFF
V gene: TRBV6-4
J gene: TRBJ1-1
clone size: few

CDR3 protein: CASETSGSGDTQYF
V gene: TRBV28
J gene: TRBJ2-3
clone size: many

CDR3 protein: CASSLYLSRAGGTDTQYF
V gene: TRBV7-2
J gene: TRBJ2-3
clone size: many

CDR3 protein: CASSQMGGASTDTQYF
V gene: TRBV11-2
J gene: TRBJ2-3
clone size: many

CDR3 protein: CASSSGDELRGYGYTF
V gene: TRBV18
J gene: TRBJ1-2
clone size: few

CDR3 protein: CASSFPNEQFF
V gene: TRBV28
J gene: TRBJ2-1
clone size: many

CDR3 protein: CASNMGLASYNEQFF
V gene: TRBV12-3/TRBV12-4
J gene: TRBJ2-1
clone size: many

CDR3 protein: CATSQEGSPSYNEQFF
V gene: TRBV24-1
J gene: TRBJ2-1
clone size: few

CDR3 protein: CSARTGTGGSPLHF
V gene: TRBV20-1
J gene: TRBJ1-6
clone size: many

CDR3 protein: CATPKRDRGFSDTQYF
V gene: TRBV19
J gene: TRBJ2-3
clone size: -

CDR3 protein: CASSPPTFNTEAFF
V gene: TRBV18
J gene: TRBJ1-1
clone size: many

CDR3 protein: CASRSDSTGTSGRANEQFF
V gene: TRBV5-1
J gene: TRBJ2-1
clone size: -

CDR3 protein: CASSSRTGEAKNIQYF
V gene: TRBV27
J gene: TRBJ2-4
clone size: many

CDR3 protein: CASSYGTGGRDTEAFF
V gene: TRBV7-2
J gene: TRBJ1-1
clone size: -

CDR3 protein: CASSIDLENYGSGRARNEQFF
V gene: TRBV19
J gene: TRBJ2-1
clone size: -

CDR3 protein: CASSNLAGGSYEQYF
V gene: TRBV13
J gene: TRBJ2-7
clone size: -

CDR3 protein: CASSQLRDRLAGELFF
V gene: TRBV11-2
J gene: TRBJ2-2
clone size: many

CDR3 protein: CATSPHPQPPGQAPQHF
V gene: TRBV24-1
J gene: TRBJ1-5
clone size: many

CDR3 protein: CAISQGQGMYEQYF
V gene: TRBV10-3
J gene: -
clone size: many

CDR3 protein: CSASLPQGDTIYF
V gene: TRBV20-1
J gene: TRBJ1-3
clone size: -

CDR3 protein: CASSPARGEEQFF
V gene: TRBV28
J gene: TRBJ2-1
clone size: many

CDR3 protein: CASSFLFNSPLHF
V gene: TRBV28
J gene: TRBJ1-6
clone size: many

CDR3 protein: CSARALRVPYGYTF
V gene: TRBV20-1
J gene: TRBJ1-2
clone size: many

CDR3 protein: CASSPPSAGDSPLHF
V gene: TRBV18
J gene: TRBJ1-6
clone size: many

CDR3 protein: CASRLTAGSSYNSPLHF
V gene: TRBV27
J gene: TRBJ1-6
clone size: many

CDR3 protein: CASSELVGQINQPQHF
V gene: TRBV4-1
J gene: TRBJ1-5
clone size: -

CDR3 protein: CASRSSLAGSTDTQYF
V gene: TRBV28
J gene: TRBJ2-3
clone size: many

CDR3 protein: CASYLGQNSYEQYF
V gene: TRBV6-1
J gene: TRBJ2-7
clone size: many

CDR3 protein: CSATGTGFTEAFF
V gene: TRBV20-1
J gene: TRBJ1-1
clone size: many

CDR3 protein: CSAISGTDTQYF
V gene: TRBV20-1
J gene: TRBJ2-3
clone size: -